What follows are 5 T cell receptor beta chains derived from one specimen sequenced in a study of T cells in women clearing cervical HPV infection. Repertoires were generated with immunoSEQ multiplex PCR, while TCRdb's copy carries only in-frame clones and drops some. The table for this sample gives 40,000 or so clones. Sequenced sample: blood buffy coat. Receptor source: a woman aged 18 to 75 with a cervical HPV16 infection that either progressed to CIN3+ or cleared (not recorded which).

In regard to this clone: The read ends 3 residues shy of where the CDR3 ends; the end is completed using the germline J gene. This chain joins TRBV7-2 and TRBJ1-4; no reliable D call. There are 14 residues in the CDR3. The germline CDR1 and CDR2 sequences are SGHTA and FQGNSA. V lost 4 bases to trimming and J lost 5 bases, with 11 bases between them. The CDR3 sequence: CASSSSVGNEKLFF. The DNA read from the CDR3 is TGTGCCAGCAGCTCCTCGGTAGGGAATGAAAAA.

A remark on this clone: The CDR3 end falls 3 residues outside the read, so it is completed with the germline J gene. The chain employs TRBV7-2 and TRBJ1-2, with D possibly TRBD1 on 6 matching bases. Per the germline V gene, CDR1 is SGHTA and CDR2 is FQGNSA. This CDR3 region has 14 residues. The sequenced CDR3 bases are TGTGCCAGCAGCTACCAACAGGGCAAGGAGAGC. Amino acids: CASSYQQGKES. The CDR3, in full, reads CASSYQQGKESYTF.

Note on this clone: The sequenced fragment ends 3 residues before the CDR3 boundary, so the rest is inferred from the germline J gene. The rearrangement links TRBV2 to TRBJ1-3, with D unclear. Trimming took off 3 bases at V and 2 bases at J, with 11 bases between the two ends. Germline values: CDR1 SNHLY, CDR2 FYNNEI. CDR3 length equals 15 residues. CDR3: CASSESEAPGNTIYF. The CDR3 bases that were read are TGTGCCAGCAGTGAGTCCGAGGCCCCTGGAAACACC.

On this clone: The read falls 3 residues short of the CDR3 end, and the missing part is taken from the germline J gene. This rearrangement joins TRBV5-1 to TRBJ2-2; 7 bases fit TRBD2. After removal of 4 bases from V and 7 bases from J, the junction contained 10 bases not matched to a gene. CDR3 length equals 15 residues. The germline gives CDR1 SGHRS, CDR2 YFSETQ. This CDR3 reads CASSLRGSAIGELFF. CDR3 DNA (partial): TGCGCCAGCAGCCTGCGCGGGAGTGCTATCGGGGAG. The variable domain in full, completed from reference TRBV5-1 and TRBJ2-2, reads KAGVTQTPRYLIKTRGQQVTLSCSPISGHRSVSWYQQTPGQGLQFLFEYFSETQRNKGNFPGRFSGRQFSNSRSEMNVSTLELGDSALYLCASSLRGSAIGELFFGEGSRLTVL.

For this clone: The read gets to within 3 residues of the CDR3 end, and the germline J gene fills in the rest. This chain links TRBV20-1 with TRBJ2-3, with 7 positions matching TRBD2. The CDR3 consists of 16 residues. Germline V CDR1 and CDR2: DFQATT, SNEGSKA (reference sequence). The part of the CDR3 DNA that was read is TGCAGTGCTTTATTACCGGGACTACTAATCCAAGAGACG. As protein: CSALLPGLLIQET. In full, the CDR3 reads CSALLPGLLIQETQYF.